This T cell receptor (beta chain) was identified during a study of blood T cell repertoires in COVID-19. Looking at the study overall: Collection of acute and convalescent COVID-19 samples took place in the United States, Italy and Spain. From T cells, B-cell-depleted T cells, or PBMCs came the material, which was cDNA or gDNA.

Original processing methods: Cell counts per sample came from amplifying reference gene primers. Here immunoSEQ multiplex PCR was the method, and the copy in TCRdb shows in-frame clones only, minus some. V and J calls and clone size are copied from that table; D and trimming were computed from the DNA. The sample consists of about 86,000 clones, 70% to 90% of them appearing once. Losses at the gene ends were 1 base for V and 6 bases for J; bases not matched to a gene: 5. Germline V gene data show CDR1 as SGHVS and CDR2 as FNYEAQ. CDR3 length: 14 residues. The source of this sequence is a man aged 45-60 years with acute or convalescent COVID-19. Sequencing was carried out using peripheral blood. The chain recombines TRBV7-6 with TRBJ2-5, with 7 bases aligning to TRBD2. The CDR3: CASSLGTSTQTQYF. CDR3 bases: TGTGCCAGCAGCTTAGGGACTAGTACTCAGACCCAGTACTTC.